The 16 T cell receptor beta chains below all came from one sample that was sequenced in a study of CD8 T cells in Susac syndrome. RNA was extracted with the RNeasy kit, and a quantity of about 0.45 to 1 ug was reverse transcribed using random hexamers. TCRdb reprocessed the immunoSEQ multiplex PCR reads via MiXCR and lists one record per CDR3 protein. Among about 150,000 distinct CDR3 sequences listed, around 95% were seen once. The specimen sequenced was CD8+ T cells from PBMCs. These receptors were obtained from a human donor with multiple sclerosis.

The rearrangement links TRBV30 to TRBJ1-5; tentative D call: TRBD1 (5 bases). Germline V CDR1 and CDR2: GTSNPN, SVGIG (reference sequence). The V end lost 0 bases, the J end lost 0 bases, and 12 bases lay between the germline ends. This CDR3 spans 16 amino acids. The CDR3 here is CAWSVGDVRSNQPQHF. CDR3 bases: TGTGCCTGGAGTGTGGGGGATGTGCGTAGCAATCAGCCCCAGCATTTT.

The chain employs TRBV5-1 and TRBJ2-3; TRBD1 or TRBD2 may be the D gene (6 bases each). V lost 2 bases to trimming and J lost 6 bases, with 13 bases between them. The CDR3 is 14 amino acids. Per germline, CDR1 SGHRS and CDR2 YFSETQ. The CDR3 sequence: CASSFEGGEDTQYF. CDR3 bases: TGCGCCAGCAGCTTCGAGGGGGGCGAGGATACGCAGTATTTT. Based on the CDR3 plus reference TRBV5-1 and TRBJ2-3, the full variable domain is KAGVTQTPRYLIKTRGQQVTLSCSPISGHRSVSWYQQTPGQGLQFLFEYFSETQRNKGNFPGRFSGRQFSNSRSEMNVSTLELGDSALYLCASSFEGGEDTQYFGPGTRLTVL.

The CDR3 loop reads CASSQGSYTGELFF. CDR3 in DNA: TGCGCCAGCAGCCAAGGGTCATACACCGGGGAGCTGTTTTTT. The chain is built from TRBV5-1 and TRBJ2-2, with D hard to call. The CDR3 runs to 14 residues. Germline V gene data show CDR1 as SGHRS and CDR2 as YFSETQ. Trimming shortened V by 4 bases and J by 3 bases, and 10 bases separated the two germline ends.

V and J are TRBV12-5 and TRBJ2-1; tentatively, D is TRBD1 (5 bases). Germline V gene data show CDR1 as LGHNT and CDR2 as FRNRAP. Trimming cost V 6 bases and J 1 base, with 7 bases left between them. This CDR3 has 13 amino acids. Here the CDR3 DNA reads TGTGCTAGTGGACGACAGTCCTACAATGAGCAGTTCTTC. It encodes CASGRQSYNEQFF. The full variable domain, rest sourced from reference TRBV12-5 and TRBJ2-1, is DARVTQTPRHKVTEMGQEVTMRCQPILGHNTVFWYRQTMMQGLELLAYFRNRAPLDDSGMPKDRFSAEMPDATLATLKIQPSEPRDSAVYFCASGRQSYNEQFFGPGTRLTVL.

V usage is TRBV4-1 and J usage is TRBJ2-2, with 12 positions matching TRBD2. Per germline, CDR1 MGHRA and CDR2 YSYEKL. This CDR3 region has 16 residues. Trimming removed 2 bases from V and 7 bases from J; junction bases left unmatched: 5. DNA for the CDR3: TGCGCCAGCAGCCAACGGACTAGCGGGGATGACGGGGAGCTGTTTTTT. This encodes CASSQRTSGDDGELFF.

V gene TRBV25-1 combines with J gene TRBJ2-3; D uncertain. The CDR3 contains 15 residues. The germline V gene has CDR1 MGHDK and CDR2 SYGVNS. V was clipped by 1 base and J by 0 bases, with 8 bases between them. The CDR3 sequence is CASSEFRVSTDTQYF. Here the CDR3 DNA reads TGTGCCAGCAGTGAATTTCGGGTGAGCACAGATACGCAGTATTTT.

CDR3: CASSGRGYYNEQFF. The DNA for the CDR3 is TGTGCCAGCAGTGGGAGGGGGTACTACAATGAGCAGTTCTTC. The gene calls are TRBV2 and TRBJ2-1; either TRBD1 or TRBD2 may fit D (6 bases each). The CDR3 spans 14 residues. The germline gives CDR1 SNHLY, CDR2 FYNNEI. The V and J ends lost 4 bases and 3 bases respectively, with 10 bases between them.

This chain connects TRBV20-1 to TRBJ2-7, with 8 bases identical to TRBD2. After removal of 4 bases from V and 5 bases from J, the junction contained 10 bases not matched to a gene. This CDR3 spans 14 amino acids. Looked up from germline, CDR1 is DFQATT and CDR2 is SNEGSKA (reference sequence). The chain's CDR3 is CSAKGTRSGDEQYF. The CDR3 bases are TGCAGTGCTAAGGGGACTAGATCGGGTGACGAGCAGTACTTC.

The rearrangement links TRBV30 to TRBJ1-1, with D unclear. V was shortened by 2 bases and J by 6 bases, with 10 bases between the two germline ends. This CDR3 is 12 amino acids long. Germline lookup yields CDR1 GTSNPN and CDR2 SVGIG (reference sequence). The CDR3 bases are TGTGCCTGGAGTTCACAAAAGCCTGAAGCTTTCTTT. Protein sequence: CAWSSQKPEAFF.

V is TRBV21-1 and J is TRBJ2-7. TRBV21-1 is labeled a pseudogene. This CDR3 is 13 amino acids long. The CDR3: CASSKGLGNEQYF. In nucleotides, the CDR3 is TGTGCCAGCAGCAAAGGCTTGGGGAACGAGCAGTACTTC.

The gene calls are TRBV3-1 and TRBJ2-7; possible D gene TRBD1, 5 bases. This CDR3 is built from 14 residues. Germline V lookup: CDR1 LGHDT, CDR2 YNNKEL (reference sequence). The ends were cut back, 0 bases at V and 3 bases at J, with 9 bases in the middle. The chain's CDR3 is CASSQDRQYYEQYF. CDR3 in DNA: TGTGCCAGCAGCCAAGATAGACAGTACTACGAGCAGTACTTC.

This clonotype appeared once. This rearrangement joins TRBV20-1 to TRBJ2-1; D is unclear. V shed 2 bases and J shed 8 bases, with 16 bases lying between them. The CDR3 extends over 14 amino acids. Germline loops: CDR1 DFQATT, CDR2 SNEGSKA (reference sequence). CDR3 protein: CSARSQLAFDEQFF. Here the CDR3 DNA reads TGCAGTGCTAGATCCCAATTGGCCTTTGATGAGCAGTTCTTC.

This rearrangement joins TRBV12-3 or TRBV12-4 to TRBJ1-5; the match to TRBD1 covers 8 bases. V gave up 5 bases and J gave up 6 bases; unmatched junction bases: 9. The length of the CDR3 is 15 residues. The CDR3 DNA follows: TGTGCCAGCAGTACGGACAGGGAAGTAGGTCAGCCCCAGCATTTT. As protein: CASSTDREVGQPQHF.

The chain combines TRBV2 with TRBJ2-1; 10 nucleotides line up with TRBD2. The CDR3 contains 15 residues. Per the germline V gene, CDR1 is SNHLY and CDR2 is FYNNEI. V lost 11 bases to trimming and J lost 7 bases; unmatched junction nucleotides: 14. This CDR3 reads CAALRKSGGANEQFF. The CDR3 nucleotides are TGTGCCGCATTGCGTAAGAGCGGGGGGGCGAATGAGCAGTTCTTC.

The chain employs TRBV3-1 and TRBJ1-2; D gene uncertain. Germline V lookup: CDR1 LGHDT, CDR2 YNNKEL (reference sequence). The CDR3 is 12 residues long. V was trimmed by 1 base and J by 3 bases, leaving 3 bases between them. CDR3 coding DNA: TGTGCCAGCAGCCAAGGAGACTATGGCTACACCTTC. As protein: CASSQGDYGYTF.

The J gene is TRBJ2-2, the V gene TRBV9; D tentatively reads TRBD1 or TRBD2 (5 bases each). CDR3 length equals 14 residues. Looked up from germline, CDR1 is SGDLS and CDR2 is YYNGEE. V shed 3 bases and J shed 7 bases, with 13 bases lying between them. For the CDR3, the DNA is TGTGCCAGCAGCGGTCTCGGGGCTGTCGGGGAGCTGTTTTTT. Protein sequence: CASSGLGAVGELFF.